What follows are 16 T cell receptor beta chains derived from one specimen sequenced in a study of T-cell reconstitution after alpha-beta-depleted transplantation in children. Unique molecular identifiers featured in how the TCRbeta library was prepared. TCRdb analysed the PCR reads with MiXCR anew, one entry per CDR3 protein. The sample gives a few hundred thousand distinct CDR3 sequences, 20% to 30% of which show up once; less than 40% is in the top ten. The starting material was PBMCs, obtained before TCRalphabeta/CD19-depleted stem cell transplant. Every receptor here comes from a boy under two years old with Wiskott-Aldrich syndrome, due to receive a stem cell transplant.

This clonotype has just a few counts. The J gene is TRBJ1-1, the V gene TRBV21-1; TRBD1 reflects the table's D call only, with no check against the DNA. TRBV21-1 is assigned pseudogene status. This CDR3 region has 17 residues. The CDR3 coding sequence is TGTGCCAGAACCTGGACAGGGGTCCCTTGGGGGAACACTGAAGCTTTCTTT. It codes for CARTWTGVPWGNTEAFF.

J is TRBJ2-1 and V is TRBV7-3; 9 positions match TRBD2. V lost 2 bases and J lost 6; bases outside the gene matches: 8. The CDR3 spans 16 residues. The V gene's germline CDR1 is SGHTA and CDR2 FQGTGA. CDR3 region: CASSLLRAGGLNEQFF. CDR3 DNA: TGTGCCAGCAGCTTATTGCGAGCGGGAGGCCTCAATGAGCAGTTCTTC.

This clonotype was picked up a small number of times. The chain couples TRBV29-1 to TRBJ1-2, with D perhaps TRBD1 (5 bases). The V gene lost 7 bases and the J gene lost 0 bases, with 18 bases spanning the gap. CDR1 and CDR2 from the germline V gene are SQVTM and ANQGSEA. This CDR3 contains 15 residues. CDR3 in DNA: TGCAGCGAGACACAGGACCCCTACTCTAACTATGGCTACACCTTC. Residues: CSETQDPYSNYGYTF.

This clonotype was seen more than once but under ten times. CDR3 DNA sequence: TGTGCCAGCAGGGAACAGGGTGACGGCTACACCTTC. This sequence encodes CASREQGDGYTF. The chain couples TRBV6-2 or TRBV6-3 to TRBJ1-2; maybe TRBD1 (6 bases). Germline CDR1 is MNHEY and CDR2 is SVGEGT. The CDR3 covers 12 residues. With 6 bases removed from V and 8 bases from J, the gap between germline ends came to 13 bases.

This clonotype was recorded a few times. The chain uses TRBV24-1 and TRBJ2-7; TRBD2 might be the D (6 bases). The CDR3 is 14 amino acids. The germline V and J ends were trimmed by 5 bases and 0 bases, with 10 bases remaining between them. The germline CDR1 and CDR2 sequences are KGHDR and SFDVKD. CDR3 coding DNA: TGTGCCACCAGTGGTGGCGGGAACTCCTACGAGCAGTACTTC. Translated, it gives CATSGGGNSYEQYF.

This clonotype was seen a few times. CDR3 DNA sequence: TGTGCCAGCAGTTTTAGCAAAGAGACCCAGTACTTC. Encoded protein: CASSFSKETQYF. The J gene is TRBJ2-5, the V gene TRBV12-3 or TRBV12-4; no clear D gene. This CDR3 is built from 12 residues. V dropped 3 bases and J dropped 3 bases, with 5 bases sitting between them.

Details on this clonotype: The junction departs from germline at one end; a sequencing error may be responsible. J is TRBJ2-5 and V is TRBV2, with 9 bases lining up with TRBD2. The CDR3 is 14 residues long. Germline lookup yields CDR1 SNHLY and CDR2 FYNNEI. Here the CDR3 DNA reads TGTACCAGCAGTAGATCTAGCGGGGAAGAGACCCAGTACTTC. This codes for CTSSRSSGEETQYF.

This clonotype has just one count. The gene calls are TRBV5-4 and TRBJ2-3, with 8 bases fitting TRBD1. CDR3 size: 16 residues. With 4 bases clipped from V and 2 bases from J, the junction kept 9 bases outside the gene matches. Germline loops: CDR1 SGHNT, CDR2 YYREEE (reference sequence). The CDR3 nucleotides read TGTGCCAGCAGCACAGCCCACAGGGGGTCCACAGATACGCAGTATTTT. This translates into CASSTAHRGSTDTQYF. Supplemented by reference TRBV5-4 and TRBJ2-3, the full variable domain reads ETGVTQSPTHLIKTRGQQVTLRCSSQSGHNTVSWYQQALGQGPQFIFQYYREEENGRGNFPPRFSGLQFPNYSSELNVNALELDDSALYLCASSTAHRGSTDTQYFGPGTRLTVL.

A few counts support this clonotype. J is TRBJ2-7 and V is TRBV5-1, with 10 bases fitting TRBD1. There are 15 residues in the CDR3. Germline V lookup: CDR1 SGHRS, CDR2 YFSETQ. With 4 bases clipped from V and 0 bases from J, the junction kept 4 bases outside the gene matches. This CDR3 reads CASSVTGGSSYEQYF. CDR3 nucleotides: TGCGCCAGCAGCGTGACAGGGGGCAGCTCCTACGAGCAGTACTTC.

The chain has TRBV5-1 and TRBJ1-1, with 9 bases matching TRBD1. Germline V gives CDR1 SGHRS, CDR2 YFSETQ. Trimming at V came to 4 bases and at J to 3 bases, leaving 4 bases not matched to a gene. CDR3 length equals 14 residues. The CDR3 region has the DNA TGCGCCAGCAGCGTGGACAGGGGAGACACTGAAGCTTTCTTT. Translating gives CASSVDRGDTEAFF. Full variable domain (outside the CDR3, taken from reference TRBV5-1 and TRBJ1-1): KAGVTQTPRYLIKTRGQQVTLSCSPISGHRSVSWYQQTPGQGLQFLFEYFSETQRNKGNFPGRFSGRQFSNSRSEMNVSTLELGDSALYLCASSVDRGDTEAFFGQGTRLTVV.

The chain's CDR3 is CALSRGGNQPQHF. The CDR3 nucleotides read TGTGCCCTCTCGAGGGGTGGCAATCAGCCCCAGCATTTT. This rearrangement joins TRBV30 to TRBJ1-5, with a tentative D call TRBD1 (5 bases). V was trimmed by 8 bases and J by 2 bases, leaving 13 bases between them. Germline V gene data show CDR1 as GTSNPN and CDR2 as SVGIG (reference sequence). This CDR3 is 13 amino acids long.

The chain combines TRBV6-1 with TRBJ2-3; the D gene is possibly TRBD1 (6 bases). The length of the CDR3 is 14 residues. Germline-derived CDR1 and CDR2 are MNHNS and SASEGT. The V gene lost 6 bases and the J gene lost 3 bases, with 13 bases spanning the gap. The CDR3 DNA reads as TGTGCCAGCAGGGGGGCAGCGGTAACAGATACGCAGTATTTT. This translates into CASRGAAVTDTQYF.

Here the CDR3 DNA reads TGTGCCAGCAGTTTCCGGACAGGGGAGAACACTGAAGCTTTCTTT. Protein product: CASSFRTGENTEAFF. The chain is built from TRBV12-3 or TRBV12-4 and TRBJ1-1; 9 positions agree with TRBD1. V shed 3 bases and J 1 base; nucleotides not matched to a gene: 3. There are 15 residues in the CDR3.

CDR3 DNA: TGCGCCAGCAGCCCCCGACAGGGGCCGAATTCACCCCTCCACTTT. Translation gives CASSPRQGPNSPLHF. The chain uses TRBV5-1 and TRBJ1-6, with 8 bases matching TRBD1. V was clipped by 4 bases and J by 7 bases; unmatched bases: 7. The germline V gene encodes CDR1 SGHRS and CDR2 YFSETQ. There are 15 residues in the CDR3.

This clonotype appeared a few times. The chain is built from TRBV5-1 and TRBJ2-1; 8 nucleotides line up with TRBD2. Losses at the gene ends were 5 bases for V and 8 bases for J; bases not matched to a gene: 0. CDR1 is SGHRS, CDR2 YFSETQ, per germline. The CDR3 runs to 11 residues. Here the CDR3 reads CASRTSDEQFF. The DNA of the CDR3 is TGCGCCAGCAGGACTAGCGATGAGCAGTTCTTC.

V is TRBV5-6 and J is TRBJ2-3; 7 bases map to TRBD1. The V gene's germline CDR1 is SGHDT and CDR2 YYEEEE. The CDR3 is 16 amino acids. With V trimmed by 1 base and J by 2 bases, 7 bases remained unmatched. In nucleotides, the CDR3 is TGTGCCAGCAGCTTGAGAAACAGGGGCCTCACAGATACGCAGTATTTT. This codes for CASSLRNRGLTDTQYF. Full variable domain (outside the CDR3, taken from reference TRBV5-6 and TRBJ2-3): DAGVTQSPTHLIKTRGQQVTLRCSPKSGHDTVSWYQQALGQGPQFIFQYYEEEERQRGNFPDRFSGHQFPNYSSELNVNALLLGDSALYLCASSLRNRGLTDTQYFGPGTRLTVL.